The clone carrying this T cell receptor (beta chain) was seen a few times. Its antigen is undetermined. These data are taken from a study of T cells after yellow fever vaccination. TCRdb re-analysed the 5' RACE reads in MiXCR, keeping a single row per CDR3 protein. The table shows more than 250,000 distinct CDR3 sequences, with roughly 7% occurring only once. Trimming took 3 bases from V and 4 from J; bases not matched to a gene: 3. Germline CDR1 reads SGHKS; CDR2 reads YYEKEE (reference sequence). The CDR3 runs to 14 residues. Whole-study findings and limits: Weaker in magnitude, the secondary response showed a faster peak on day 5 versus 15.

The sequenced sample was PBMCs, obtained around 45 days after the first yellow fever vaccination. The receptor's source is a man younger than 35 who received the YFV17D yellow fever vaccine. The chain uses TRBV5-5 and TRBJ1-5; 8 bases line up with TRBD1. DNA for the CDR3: TGTGCCAGCAGCTGGACAGGGTATAATCAGCCCCAGCATTTT. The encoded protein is CASSWTGYNQPQHF.